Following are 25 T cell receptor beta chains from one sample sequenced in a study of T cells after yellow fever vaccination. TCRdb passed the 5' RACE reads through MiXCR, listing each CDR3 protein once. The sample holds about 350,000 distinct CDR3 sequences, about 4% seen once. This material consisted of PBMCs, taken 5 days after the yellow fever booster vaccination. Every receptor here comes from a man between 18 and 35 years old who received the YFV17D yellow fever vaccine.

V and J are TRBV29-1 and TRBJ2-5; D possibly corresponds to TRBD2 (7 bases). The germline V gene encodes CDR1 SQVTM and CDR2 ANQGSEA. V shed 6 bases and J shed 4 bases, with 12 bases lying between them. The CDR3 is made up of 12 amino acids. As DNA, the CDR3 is TGCAGCGTGGCCGGGGGGCGAGAGACCCAGTACTTC. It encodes CSVAGGRETQYF.

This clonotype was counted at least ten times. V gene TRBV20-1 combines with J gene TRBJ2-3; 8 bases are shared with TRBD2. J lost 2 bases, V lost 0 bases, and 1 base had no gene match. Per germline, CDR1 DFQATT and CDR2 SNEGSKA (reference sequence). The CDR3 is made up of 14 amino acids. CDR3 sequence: CSARDSGVTDTQYF. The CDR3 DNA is TGCAGTGCTAGAGATAGCGGGGTCACAGATACGCAGTATTTT.

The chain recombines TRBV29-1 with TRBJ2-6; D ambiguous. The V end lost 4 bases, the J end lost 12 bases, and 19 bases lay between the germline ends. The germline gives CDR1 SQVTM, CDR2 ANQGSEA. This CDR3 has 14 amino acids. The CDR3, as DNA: TGCAGCGTTGGGGGTCAGTCAGTAAGTGGCGTCCTGACTTTC. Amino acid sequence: CSVGGQSVSGVLTF.

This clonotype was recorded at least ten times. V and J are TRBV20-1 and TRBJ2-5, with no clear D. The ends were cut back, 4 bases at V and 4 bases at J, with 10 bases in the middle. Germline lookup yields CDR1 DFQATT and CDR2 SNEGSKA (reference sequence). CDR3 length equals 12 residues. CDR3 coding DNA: TGCAGTGCTACTAGTTCCCTAGAGACCCAGTACTTC. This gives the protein CSATSSLETQYF.

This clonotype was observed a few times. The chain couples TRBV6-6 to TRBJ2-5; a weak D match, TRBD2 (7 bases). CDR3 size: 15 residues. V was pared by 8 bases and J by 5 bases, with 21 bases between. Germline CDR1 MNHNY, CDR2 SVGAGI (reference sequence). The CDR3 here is CASQSGGSGGETQYF. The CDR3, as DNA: TGTGCCAGCCAATCGGGGGGCTCTGGTGGGGAGACCCAGTACTTC.

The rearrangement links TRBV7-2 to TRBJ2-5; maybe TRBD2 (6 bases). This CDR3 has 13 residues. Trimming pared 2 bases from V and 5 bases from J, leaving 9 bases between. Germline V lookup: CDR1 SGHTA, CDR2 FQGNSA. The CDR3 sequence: CASSLPGVETQYF. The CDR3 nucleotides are TGTGCCAGCAGCTTACCGGGGGTGGAGACCCAGTACTTC.

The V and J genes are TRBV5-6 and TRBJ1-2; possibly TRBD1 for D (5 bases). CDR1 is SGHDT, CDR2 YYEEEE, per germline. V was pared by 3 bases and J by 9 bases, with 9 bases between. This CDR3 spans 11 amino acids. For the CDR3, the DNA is TGTGCCAGCAGCTCCGAGGGGAGCTACACCTTC. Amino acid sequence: CASSSEGSYTF.

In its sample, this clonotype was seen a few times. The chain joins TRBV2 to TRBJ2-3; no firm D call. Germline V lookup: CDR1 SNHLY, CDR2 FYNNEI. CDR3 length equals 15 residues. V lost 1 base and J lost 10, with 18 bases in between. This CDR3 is CASSEEWLPRHPQYF. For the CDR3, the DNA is TGTGCCAGCAGTGAAGAGTGGTTACCCCGACACCCGCAGTATTTT.

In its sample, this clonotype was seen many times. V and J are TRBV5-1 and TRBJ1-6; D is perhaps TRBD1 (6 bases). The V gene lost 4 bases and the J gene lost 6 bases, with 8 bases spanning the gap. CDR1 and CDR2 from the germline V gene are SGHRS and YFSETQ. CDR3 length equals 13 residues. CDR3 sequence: CASSNRANSPLHF. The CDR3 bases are TGCGCCAGCAGCAACAGGGCTAATTCACCCCTCCACTTT.

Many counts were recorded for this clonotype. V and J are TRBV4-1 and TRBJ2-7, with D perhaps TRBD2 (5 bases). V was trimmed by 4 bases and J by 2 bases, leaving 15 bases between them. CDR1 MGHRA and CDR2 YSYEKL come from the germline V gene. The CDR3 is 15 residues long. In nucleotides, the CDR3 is TGCGCCAGCAGCCCCCGGCTAGCAGACCCCTACGAGCAGTACTTC. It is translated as CASSPRLADPYEQYF.

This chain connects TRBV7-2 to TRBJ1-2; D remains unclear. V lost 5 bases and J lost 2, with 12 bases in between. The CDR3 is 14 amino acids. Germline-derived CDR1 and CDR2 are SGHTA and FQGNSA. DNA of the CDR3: TGTGCCAGCAGCGCCCCGTCCCGGAACTATGGCTACACCTTC. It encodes CASSAPSRNYGYTF.

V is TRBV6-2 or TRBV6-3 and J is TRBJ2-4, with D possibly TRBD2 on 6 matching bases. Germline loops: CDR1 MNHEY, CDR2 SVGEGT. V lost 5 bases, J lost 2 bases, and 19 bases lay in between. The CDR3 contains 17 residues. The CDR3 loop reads CASSRFSGGFTKNIQYF. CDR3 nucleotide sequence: TGTGCCAGCAGTCGTTTTAGCGGCGGGTTCACCAAAAACATTCAGTACTTC.

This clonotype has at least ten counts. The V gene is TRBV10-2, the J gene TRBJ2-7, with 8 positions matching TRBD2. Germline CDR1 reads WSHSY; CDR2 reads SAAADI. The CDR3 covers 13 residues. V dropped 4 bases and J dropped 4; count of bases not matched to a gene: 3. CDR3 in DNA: TGCGCCAGCAGTGTCGGGGGGGGATACGAGCAGTACGTC. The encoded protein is CASSVGGGYEQYV.

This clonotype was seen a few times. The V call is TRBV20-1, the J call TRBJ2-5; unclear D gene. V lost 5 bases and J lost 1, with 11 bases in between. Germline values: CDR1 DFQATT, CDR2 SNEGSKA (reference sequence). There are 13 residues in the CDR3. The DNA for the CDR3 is TGCAGTGCTGGACCGGATCGCCAAGAGACCCAGTACTTC. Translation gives CSAGPDRQETQYF.

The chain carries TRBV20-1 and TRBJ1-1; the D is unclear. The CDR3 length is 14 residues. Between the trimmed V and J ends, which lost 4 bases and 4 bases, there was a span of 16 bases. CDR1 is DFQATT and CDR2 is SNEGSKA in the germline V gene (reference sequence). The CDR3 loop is CSATAPFGSTEAFF. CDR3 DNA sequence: TGCAGTGCTACCGCCCCTTTCGGGTCCACTGAAGCTTTCTTT.

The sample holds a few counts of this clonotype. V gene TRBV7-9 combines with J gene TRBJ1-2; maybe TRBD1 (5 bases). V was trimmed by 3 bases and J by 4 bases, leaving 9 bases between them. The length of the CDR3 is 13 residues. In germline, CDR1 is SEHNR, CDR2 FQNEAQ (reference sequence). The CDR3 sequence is CASSFDGAYGYTF. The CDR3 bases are TGTGCCAGCAGCTTCGACGGGGCCTATGGCTACACCTTC.

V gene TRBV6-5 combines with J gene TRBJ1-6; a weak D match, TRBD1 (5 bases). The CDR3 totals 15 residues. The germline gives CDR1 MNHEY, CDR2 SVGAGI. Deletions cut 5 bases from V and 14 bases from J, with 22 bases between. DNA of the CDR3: TGTGCCAGCAGTCGGACATTCAGTGGCTTAAGAACCCTCCACTTT. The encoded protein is CASSRTFSGLRTLHF.

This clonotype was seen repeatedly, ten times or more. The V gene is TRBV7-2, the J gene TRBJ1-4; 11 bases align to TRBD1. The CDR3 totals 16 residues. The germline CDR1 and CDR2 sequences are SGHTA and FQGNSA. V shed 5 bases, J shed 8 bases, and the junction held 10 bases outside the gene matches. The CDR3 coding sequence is TGTGCCAGCAGCCGAGAAGCCGGGACAGGGGGGGAAAAACTGTTTTTT. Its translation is CASSREAGTGGEKLFF.

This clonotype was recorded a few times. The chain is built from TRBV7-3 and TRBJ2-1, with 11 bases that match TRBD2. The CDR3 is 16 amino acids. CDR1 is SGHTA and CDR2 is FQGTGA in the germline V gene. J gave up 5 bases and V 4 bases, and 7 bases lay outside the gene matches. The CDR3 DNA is TGTGCCAGCAGCTCATCACTAGCGGGGGCGCACAATGAGCAGTTCTTC. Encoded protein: CASSSSLAGAHNEQFF.

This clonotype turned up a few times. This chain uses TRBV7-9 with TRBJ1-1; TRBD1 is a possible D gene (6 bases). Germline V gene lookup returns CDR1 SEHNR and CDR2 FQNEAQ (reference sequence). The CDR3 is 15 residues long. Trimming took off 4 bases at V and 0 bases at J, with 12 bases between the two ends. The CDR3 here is CASSSQGTLNTEAFF. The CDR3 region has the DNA TGTGCCAGCAGCTCCCAAGGGACACTGAACACTGAAGCTTTCTTT.

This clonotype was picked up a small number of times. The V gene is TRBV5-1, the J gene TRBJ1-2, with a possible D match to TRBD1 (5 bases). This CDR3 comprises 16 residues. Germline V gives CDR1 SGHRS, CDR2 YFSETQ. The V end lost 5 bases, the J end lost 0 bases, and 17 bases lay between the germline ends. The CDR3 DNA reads TGCGCCAGCAGTTTGAGACAGCGCCGGCCTAACTATGGCTACACCTTC. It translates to CASSLRQRRPNYGYTF.

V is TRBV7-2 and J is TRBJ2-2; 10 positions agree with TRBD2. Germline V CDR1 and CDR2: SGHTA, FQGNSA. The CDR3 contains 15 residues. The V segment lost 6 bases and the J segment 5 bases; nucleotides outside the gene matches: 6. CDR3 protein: CASSLSGGATGELFF. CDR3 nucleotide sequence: TGTGCCAGCAGTTTGAGCGGGGGGGCAACCGGGGAGCTGTTTTTT.

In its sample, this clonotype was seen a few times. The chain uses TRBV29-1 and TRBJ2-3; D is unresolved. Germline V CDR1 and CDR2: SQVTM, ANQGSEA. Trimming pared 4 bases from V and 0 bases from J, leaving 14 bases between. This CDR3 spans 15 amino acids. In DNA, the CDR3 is TGCAGCGTTGTCGGTCGGGTGGCTAGCACAGATACGCAGTATTTT. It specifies CSVVGRVASTDTQYF.

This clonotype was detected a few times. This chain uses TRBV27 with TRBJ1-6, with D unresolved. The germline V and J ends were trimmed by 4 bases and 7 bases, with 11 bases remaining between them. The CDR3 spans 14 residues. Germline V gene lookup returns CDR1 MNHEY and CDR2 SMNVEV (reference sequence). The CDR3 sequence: CASSSISANSPLHF. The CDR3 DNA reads TGTGCCAGCAGTTCGATAAGCGCCAATTCACCCCTCCACTTT.

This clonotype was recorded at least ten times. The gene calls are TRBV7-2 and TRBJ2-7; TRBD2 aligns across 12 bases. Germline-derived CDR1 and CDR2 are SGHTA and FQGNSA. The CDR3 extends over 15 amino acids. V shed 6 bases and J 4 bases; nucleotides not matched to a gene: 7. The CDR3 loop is CASSLLAGGVYEQYF. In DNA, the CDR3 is TGTGCCAGCAGTTTACTAGCGGGGGGCGTTTACGAGCAGTACTTC.